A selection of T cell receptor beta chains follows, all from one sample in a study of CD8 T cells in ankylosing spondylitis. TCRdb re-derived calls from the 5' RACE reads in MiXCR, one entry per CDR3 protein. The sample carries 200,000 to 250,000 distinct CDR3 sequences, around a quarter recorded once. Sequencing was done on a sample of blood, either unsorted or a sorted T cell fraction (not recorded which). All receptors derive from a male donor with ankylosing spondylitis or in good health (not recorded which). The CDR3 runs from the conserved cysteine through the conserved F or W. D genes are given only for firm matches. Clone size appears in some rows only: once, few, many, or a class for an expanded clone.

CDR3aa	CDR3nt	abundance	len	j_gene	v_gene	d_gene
CASSLAPQGLQETQYF	TGCGCCAGCAGCTTGGCCCCCCAGGGACTACAAGAGACCCAGTACTTC	many	16	TRBJ2-5	TRBV5-1	TRBD2
CASSLTGDTEKLFF	TGCGCCAGCAGCTTGACCGGGGACACTGAAAAACTGTTTTTT	few	14	TRBJ1-4	TRBV5-1	-
CSADDRDQGPYEQYF	TGCAGTGCTGACGACCGGGACCAAGGTCCCTACGAGCAGTACTTC	-	15	TRBJ2-7	TRBV20-1	-
CSNYRTSGYNEQFF	TGCAGCAACTACCGGACTAGTGGGTACAATGAGCAGTTCTTC	-	14	TRBJ2-1	TRBV20-1	TRBD2
CASSERESQRYF	TGCGCCAGCAGCGAGCGGGAGTCACAACGGTATTTT	many	12	TRBJ2-3	TRBV5-1	TRBD2
CASSLVAEDTQYF	TGTGCCAGCAGCTTGGTCGCGGAGGATACGCAGTATTTT	-	13	TRBJ2-3	TRBV5-5	-
CASSDLSGRAHNEQFF	TGTGCCAGCAGTGATCTTAGCGGGAGGGCCCACAATGAGCAGTTCTTC	few	16	TRBJ2-1	TRBV2	TRBD2
CATSDPWRTSDEQFF	TGTGCCACCAGTGATCCTTGGAGGACAAGCGATGAGCAGTTCTTC	-	15	TRBJ2-1	TRBV24-1	-
CASSLVASSYNEQFF	TGCGCCAGCAGCTTGGTAGCGAGCTCCTACAATGAGCAGTTCTTC	many	15	TRBJ2-1	TRBV5-1	-
CSAYHQYEQYF	TGCAGTGCTTACCATCAATACGAGCAGTACTTC	few	11	TRBJ2-7	TRBV20-1	-
CASSQDASGRRADTQYF	TGCGCCAGCAGCCAAGATGCTAGCGGGAGGAGGGCAGATACGCAGTATTTT	many	17	TRBJ2-3	TRBV4-3	TRBD2
CSARASGYTGELFF	TGCAGTGCCAGGGCCAGCGGCTACACCGGGGAGCTGTTTTTT	once	14	TRBJ2-2	TRBV20-1	-
CASSLRAEANEQFF	TGTGCCAGCAGTTTAAGGGCCGAGGCCAATGAGCAGTTCTTC	many	14	TRBJ2-1	TRBV12-3/TRBV12-4	-
CASSLGQVQETQYF	TGCGCAAGCAGCTTAGGACAGGTCCAAGAGACCCAGTACTTC	few	14	TRBJ2-5	TRBV5-1	TRBD1
CSVDGLAGVPDTQYF	TGCAGCGTTGATGGACTAGCGGGAGTCCCAGATACGCAGTATTTT	few	15	TRBJ2-3	TRBV29-1	TRBD2
CSVERASGANVLTF	TGCAGCGTTGAAAGGGCGTCTGGGGCCAACGTCCTGACTTTC	-	14	TRBJ2-6	TRBV29-1	-
CASSFVRVVYNEQFF	TGTGCCAGCAGTTTCGTCAGGGTAGTATACAATGAGCAGTTCTTC	many	15	TRBJ2-1	TRBV28	-
CASSYSKGTGNTIYF	TGTGCCAGCAGTTACTCGAAGGGAACTGGAAACACCATATATTTT	few	15	TRBJ1-3	TRBV6-5	-
CASSPSNSQETQYF	TGCGCCAGCAGCCCCTCAAACTCCCAAGAGACCCAGTACTTC	many	14	TRBJ2-5	TRBV5-1	-
CSAPGLAGKNSYNEQFF	TGCAGTGCCCCGGGACTAGCGGGTAAAAATTCCTACAATGAGCAGTTCTTC	many	17	TRBJ2-1	TRBV20-1	TRBD2
CSPLRGSQEESYEQYF	TGCAGCCCACTTCGAGGGTCGCAGGAGGAGTCCTACGAGCAGTACTTC	few	16	TRBJ2-7	TRBV29-1	-
CASSYSGGNGEQFF	TGTGCCAGCAGTTACTCGGGAGGGAACGGTGAGCAGTTCTTC	-	14	TRBJ2-1	TRBV6-5	TRBD2
CASSRQAGRQGTGNYGYTF	TGCGCCAGCAGCCGTCAAGCGGGGCGACAGGGAACGGGTAACTATGGCTACACCTTC	few	19	TRBJ1-2	TRBV4-1	TRBD1
CASSLQGRGYSNTEAFF	TGTGCCAGCAGTTTACAGGGTAGGGGCTATTCGAACACTGAAGCTTTCTTT	few	17	TRBJ1-1	TRBV12-3/TRBV12-4	-